This TCR beta chain was observed in a study of radiation and T cells in renal cell carcinoma (dated by TCRdb to 2018 to 2020). Turning to the overall study: TCR beta sequencing covered fewer than 60 samples in total, comprising around 25 tumors and around 27 peripheral blood samples. The final blood draw took place at 4 weeks after radiation, the same time as nephrectomy. In the roughly 54 samples combined, about 4 million unique CDR3 nucleotide sequences were found, encoding about 2,700,000 unique CDR3 amino acid sequences. Here is what the overall study found, with its caveats: Because pretreatment tumor biopsies were not available, the baseline intratumoral presence of clonotypes could not be determined. The single-armed trial design could not address effects of radiation dose or scheduling on the TCR repertoire. Top tumor clonotypes rose in blood from baseline to 2 weeks post-radiation, then contracted by 4 weeks, suggesting transient expansion of tumor-resident clones. Tracking of blood repertoire dynamics stopped at more than three weeks after treatment, with no follow-up past that point.

The immunoSEQ kit was used, according to the manufacturer's recommendations, to generate TCR beta libraries from genomic DNA. For library preparation, a first multiplex PCR was performed with proprietary primers, followed by a second PCR in which unique barcodes were added, and bead cleanups were performed after each round. Each sample batch included a kit-provided positive control reaction and a negative control reaction. The final libraries underwent checking on an Agilent 4200 TapeStation D1000 ScreenTape, volumetric pooling, and quantification by qPCR. Sequencing was performed on an Illumina NextSeq500 using a MidOutput 150-cycle cartridge, with 156 Read1 cycles, 15 Index1 cycles, and the kit custom primers. The pooled library was loaded at about 1 pM, and roughly 20% PhiX control was spiked in. The authors' analysis ran thus. The vendor-processed data were analyzed in R, and a clonotype was defined as all T cells that share the same CDR3 nucleotide sequence. For clone abundance analyses, frequencies were normalized to the 10,000 most abundant clones per sample. Public T cell clones, averaging fewer than five per sample, were removed before analysis. An abundance difference of at least 32-fold between compartments was the criterion for calling clonotypes tumor-enriched or baseline blood-enriched. A beta-binomial differential abundance model was applied to find clonotypes that expanded or contracted between blood time points. The Baroni-Urbani and Buser coefficient was used to measure tumor-blood repertoire similarity, and groups were compared with two-tailed Wilcoxon tests in R. This is the immuneACCESS table as TCRdb keeps it, with only in-frame sequences that have V and J called. A part of the clones is gone; compared with another copy, unresolved V genes explain less than half, and the rest is unexplained. The DNA gave D and trimming, while V, J and clone size come from that table. Here the sample has approximately 83,000 clones; around four fifths occur a single time. The ten largest clones add up to approximately 8.8% of the sample.

On this clone: Its specific antigen is unknown. No base quality information exists; no much larger clone differs at one position.

Its CDR3 holds 15 amino acids, cysteine through phenylalanine. The DNA shown is the 45-base CDR3, in frame from base 1. Interpreted using the paper, the time point label stands for: blood 4 weeks post-SBRT, at nephrectomy. The intended sense of this specimen's treatment or condition label: 15 Gy SBRT to primary tumor, nephrectomy 4 weeks later. The samples were obtained from a clinical trial, where primary renal cell carcinomas were treated with 15 Gy stereotactic body radiation therapy and then removed by nephrectomy 4 weeks afterward. To follow tumor-enriched clonotypes, peripheral blood was collected serially from radiation-treated patients at baseline and again at 2 weeks and 4 weeks after SBRT. Renal cell carcinoma with clear cell pathology was present in all patients. Genomic DNA for TCR sequencing was prepared using the QIAamp DNA Blood Mini Kit (Qiagen). Only samples passing all quality control checks were included in the analyses.

The clonotype originates from a man aged 50 to 60 with renal cell carcinoma. Rearrangement joined TRBV21-1 to TRBJ2-4; the tabulated D call, TRBD2, remains unverified against the DNA. TRBV21-1 is a documented pseudogene. Sequenced material: blood, taken from a patient whose treatment included radiotherapy and nephrectomy. CDR3 loop: CAGEVAGATLNIQYF. Here is the DNA: TGTGCCGGAGAGGTAGCGGGGGCGACCTTAAACATTCAGTACTTC.